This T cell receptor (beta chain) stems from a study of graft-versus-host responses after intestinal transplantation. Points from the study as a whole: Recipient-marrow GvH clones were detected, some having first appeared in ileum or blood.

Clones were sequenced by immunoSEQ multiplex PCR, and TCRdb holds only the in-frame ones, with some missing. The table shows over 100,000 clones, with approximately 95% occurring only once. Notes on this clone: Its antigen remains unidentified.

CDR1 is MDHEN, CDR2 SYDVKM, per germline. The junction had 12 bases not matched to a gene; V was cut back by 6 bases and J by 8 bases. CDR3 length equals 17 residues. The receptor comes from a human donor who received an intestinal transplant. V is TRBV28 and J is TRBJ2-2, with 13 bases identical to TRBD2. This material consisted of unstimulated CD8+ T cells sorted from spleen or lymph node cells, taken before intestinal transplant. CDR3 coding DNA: TGTGCCAGCAGGATGGGGCCCGGGACTAGCGGGATAGGGGAGCTGTTTTTT. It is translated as CASRMGPGTSGIGELFF. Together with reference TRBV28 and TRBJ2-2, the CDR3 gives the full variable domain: DVKVTQSSRYLVKRTGEKVFLECVQDMDHENMFWYRQDPGLGLRLIYFSYDVKMKEKGDIPEGYSVSREKKERFSLILESASTNQTSMYLCASRMGPGTSGIGELFFGEGSRLTVL.